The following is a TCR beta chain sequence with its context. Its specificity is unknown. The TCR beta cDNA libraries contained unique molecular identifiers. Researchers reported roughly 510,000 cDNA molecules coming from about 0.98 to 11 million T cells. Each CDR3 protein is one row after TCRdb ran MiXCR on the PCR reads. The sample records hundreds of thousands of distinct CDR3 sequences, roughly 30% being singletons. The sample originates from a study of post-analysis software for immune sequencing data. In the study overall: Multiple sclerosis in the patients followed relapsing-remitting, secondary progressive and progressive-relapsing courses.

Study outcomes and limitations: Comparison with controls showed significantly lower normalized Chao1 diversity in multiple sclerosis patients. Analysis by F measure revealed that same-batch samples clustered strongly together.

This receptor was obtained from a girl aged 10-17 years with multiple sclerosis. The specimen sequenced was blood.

The CDR3 coding sequence is TGCGCCAGCAGCTTGGGGGATCCTCGTGTAGATACGCAGTATTTT. Translating it yields CASSLGDPRVDTQYF. V is TRBV5-1 and J is TRBJ2-3, with no clear D. Germline CDR1 is SGHRS and CDR2 is YFSETQ. CDR3 length: 15 amino acids. Trimming stripped 0 bases from V and 5 bases from J, with 13 bases between. The full variable domain, rest sourced from reference TRBV5-1 and TRBJ2-3, is KAGVTQTPRYLIKTRGQQVTLSCSPISGHRSVSWYQQTPGQGLQFLFEYFSETQRNKGNFPGRFSGRQFSNSRSEMNVSTLELGDSALYLCASSLGDPRVDTQYFGPGTRLTVL.